This T cell receptor (beta chain) was sequenced in a study of blood T cell repertoires in COVID-19. The CDR3 sequence is 18 residues long. V dropped 6 bases and J dropped 4 bases, with 26 bases sitting between them. Germline CDR1 is MDHEN and CDR2 is SYDVKM. TCRdb keeps only in-frame clones here, not all; method: immunoSEQ multiplex PCR. The profile covers fewer than 400,000 clones, with under 90% appearing a single time and approximately 4.7% taken by the ten largest. Specimen: PBMCs or T cells enriched from blood (not recorded which). The source of this sequence is a man in his sixties who had recovered from COVID-19. J is TRBJ2-3 and V is TRBV28, with D maybe TRBD2 (5 bases). In DNA form, the CDR3 reads TGTGCCAGCAGCCCAAGGAGGACTCATGGTGGTGGGGCAGATACGCAGTATTTT. Translation: CASSPRRTHGGGADTQYF.